This T cell receptor (beta chain) was recorded in a study of T and B cells in COVID-19 patients (TCRdb year 2020). Study-wide context: Using TRB and IGH repertoire sequencing of peripheral blood, the study characterized adaptive immunity in COVID-19 patients who had active infection or had recovered. Because samples were available both during active disease and after recovery, a couple of patients were counted in both the recovered and the active cohorts. An age-matched reference group of under 45 healthy donors negative for COVID-19 antibodies was used as the comparison for repertoire analyses. As many as 9 follow-up blood samples were collected from each patient, and in some individuals these samples spanned different disease stages. In the active-infection cohort, about 90% of the roughly 20 patients had comorbidities linked to unfavorable COVID-19 outcome. The TCR and BCR sequence repository comprised a few dozen patients and over 60 time points, with over 7 million TCR sequences analysed. A median age of roughly 35 years was recorded in the recovered cohort versus 67 years in the active-infection cohort. A recovered cohort comprised some 18 patients contributing about 20 samples, mostly after mild to moderate COVID-19 managed as outpatients. In the active-infection cohort, about 65% of the roughly 20 patients were critically ill and required mechanical ventilation or ECMO.

CDR3 length: 12 amino acids, cysteine to phenylalanine. Solely the CDR3 DNA is kept, with 36 bases framed from the first base. The junction shows trimming of 6 bases on V and 9 bases on J, and the gene matches do not reach 7 bases of it. The germline V gene (reference sequence) gives CDR1 as DFQATT and CDR2 as SNEGSKA. Sequencing was performed on an Illumina MiSeq. TRB rearrangements were amplified by multiplex PCR with BIOMED2 TRB-A/B primer pools. Two consecutive PCRs added Illumina-compatible adapters and 7-nucleotide sample barcodes to the amplicons. Phusion HS II polymerase was used for all library PCRs. Amplicons were purified from gel with the NucleoSpin Gel and PCR Clean-up kit, quantified on Qubit, and pooled at 3.5 to 4.5 nM. Before Illumina next-generation sequencing, the quality of the amplicon pool was assessed on an Agilent 2100 Bioanalyzer. The authors' analysis ran thus. Annotation of TRB rearrangements was done in MiXCR 3.0.8 with the default MiXCR reference library. Non-productive reads and sequences with fewer than 2 reads were removed, and each unique CDR3 nucleotide sequence was counted as one clone. Clonality, diversity, richness and V-J gene usage were computed in R 3.5.1. GLIPH2 was used to cluster TCRs based on CDR3 similarity, and OLGA was used to calculate the generation probabilities. Only GLIPH2 clusters with at least four unique TCR clonotypes present in at least three individuals were retained. Starting from the raw public reads, TCRdb applied fastp trimming at Q25, assembled clones with MiXCR and retained in-frame beta chains. Records with the same CDR3 protein are collapsed into one entry carrying the most frequent genes and DNA. TCRdb, rather than the study authors, made the V and J calls. This sample has approximately 3,000 distinct CDR3 sequences in its table, and under 25% of those were observed once. The ten top clones hold around 15% of the sample.

TRB repertoires were amplified using roughly 230-550 ng of genomic DNA isolated from blood. Here is what the overall study found, with its caveats: During active COVID-19 the TRB repertoires were highly clonal, but at recovery diversity and richness rose above the levels seen in healthy donors. The reported TCR clusters were said to need prospective validation before any clinical use. The cohort was considered too small to assess HLA contributions to COVID-19 susceptibility or severity. Blood samples obtained from mildly ill patients during symptoms, as well as early samples obtained from severe cases, were available only in scarce numbers. Specific T cell subsets (CD4+/Treg/CD8+) and sorted SARS-CoV-2-responsive or tetramer+ T cells had not yet been sequenced, with those experiments still ongoing. In patients with COVID-19, the usage of TRBV/TRBJ genes was reported to be strongly skewed. A total of 2,331 TCR clusters were exclusive to the recovered cohort, and about 31 of those clusters were low-pGen clusters.

With respect to this clonotype: No antigen is known for it. No qualities accompany the bases; no much larger clone lies one base away.

The receptor was derived from a human donor with active COVID-19. Source material: blood. Here the chain combines TRBV20-1 and TRBJ2-1, and TRBD2 aligns with 8 junction nucleotides. The CDR3 corresponds to CSAWTSQGEQFF. Read as DNA, the sequence is TGCAGTGCCTGGACTAGCCAAGGTGAGCAGTTCTTC.